This passage covers 27 T cell receptor beta chains from one sample sequenced in a study of Graves' ophthalmopathy and Graves' hyperthyroidism (dated by TCRdb to about 2018). The instrument was an Illumina HiSeq 2000. TCR beta CDR3 regions were amplified from RNA transcripts for repertoire sequencing. The first round of RT-PCR was done with HTBI primers and the Qiagen OneStep RT-PCR kit, and was followed by a second round of multiplex PCR, then size selection and purification. TCRdb cleaned the public reads at Q25 with fastp, built clones with MiXCR and kept in-frame beta chains. Each entry is one CDR3 protein sequence, shown with its most common DNA and genes. In all, the sample holds 560,000 or so distinct CDR3 sequences, and approximately 35% of those were seen once. Roughly 4% of the sample rests with the top ten. Sequences were obtained from peripheral blood or thyroid tissue (not recorded which). These receptors were taken from an adult man with Graves' hyperthyroidism.

This clonotype occurred many times. The chain is built from TRBV20-1 and TRBJ2-5; a possible D gene is TRBD1 (7 bases). The length of the CDR3 is 14 residues. Germline CDR1 and CDR2: DFQATT and SNEGSKA (reference sequence). The V end was cut by 0 bases, the J end by 3 bases, with 11 bases between. The CDR3 region is CSARDFRGEETQYF. The CDR3 DNA sequence: TGCAGTGCTAGAGATTTCAGGGGGGAAGAGACCCAGTACTTC.

Concerning this clonotype itself: The junction differs from germline at one of its ends, possibly a read error. This chain links TRBV19 with TRBJ2-6; TRBD1 aligns across 11 bases. Germline V gene lookup returns CDR1 LNHDA and CDR2 SQIVND (reference sequence). The CDR3 totals 15 residues. The DNA for the CDR3 is TGTGCCAGTAAAACAAGGACAGGGGGCCGGAACACTGAAGCTTTC. Residues: CASKTRTGGRNTEAF.

The chain couples TRBV10-3 to TRBJ1-5; D call uncertain. Germline CDR1 and CDR2: ENHRY and SYGVKD. V was shortened by 3 bases and J by 3 bases, with 18 bases between the two germline ends. There are 17 residues in the CDR3. The CDR3 nucleotides read TGTGCCATCAGTGAAGCACGAGCTACCGCACTCAATCAGCCCCAGCATTTT. Residues: CAISEARATALNQPQHF.

This clonotype showed up just a few times. The V call is TRBV29-1, the J call TRBJ2-7; TRBD1 is a possible D gene (6 bases). Per germline, CDR1 SQVTM and CDR2 ANQGSEA. V lost 6 bases and J 2 bases, leaving 11 bases between the germline ends. This CDR3 is built from 12 residues. The CDR3 protein is CSVGQGTYEQYF. CDR3 DNA sequence: TGCAGCGTAGGGCAGGGGACCTACGAGCAGTACTTC.

This clonotype was found a few times. This chain connects TRBV7-2 to TRBJ2-3; no clear D. Germline V gene data show CDR1 as SGHTA and CDR2 as FQGNSA. The V gene lost 0 bases and the J gene lost 6 bases, with 13 bases spanning the gap. This CDR3 is built from 15 residues. The CDR3 DNA follows: TGTGCCAGCAGCTTAGCGCCGGCTAGTGGCGATACGCAGTATTTT. It specifies CASSLAPASGDTQYF.

This clonotype was seen more than once but under ten times. The chain employs TRBV3-1 and TRBJ1-2; D call uncertain. Trimming cost V 4 bases and J 3 bases, with 9 bases left between them. Per germline, CDR1 LGHDT and CDR2 YNNKEL (reference sequence). This CDR3 region has 13 residues. CDR3 amino acids: CASSPKSHYGYTF. The CDR3 DNA sequence: TGTGCCAGCAGCCCGAAATCACACTATGGCTACACCTTC.

This clonotype was observed many times. The chain employs TRBV5-5 and TRBJ1-4, with D uncertain. Trimming removed 0 bases from V and 10 bases from J, with 4 bases in between. From germline, CDR1 is SGHKS and CDR2 YYEKEE (reference sequence). CDR3 length: 11 amino acids. CDR3: CASSLDRKLFF. The CDR3 DNA follows: TGTGCCAGCAGCTTGGACAGAAAACTGTTTTTT.

The V gene is TRBV20-1, the J gene TRBJ2-3; 9 bases align to TRBD2. The germline V gene has CDR1 DFQATT and CDR2 SNEGSKA (reference sequence). V lost 5 bases to trimming and J lost 0 bases; unmatched junction nucleotides: 3. The CDR3 has 14 amino acids. In nucleotides, the CDR3 is TGCAGTGCTGGGGCGGGGGGGAGCACAGATACGCAGTATTTT. Translated: CSAGAGGSTDTQYF.

This clonotype was seen ten or more times. The rearrangement joins TRBV2 to TRBJ1-2, with D uncertain. The CDR3 is 16 residues long. CDR1 is SNHLY and CDR2 is FYNNEI in the germline V gene. V was shortened by 0 bases and J by 4 bases, with 15 bases between the two germline ends. CDR3 nucleotide sequence: TGTGCCAGCAGTGAAGCCCCACAGTGGACTAGCTATGGCTACACCTTC. This codes for CASSEAPQWTSYGYTF.

This clonotype was seen at least ten times. The genes are TRBV15 and TRBJ1-6, with 11 bases matching TRBD1. CDR3 size: 16 residues. CDR1 is LNHNV, CDR2 YYDKDF, per germline (reference sequence). V lost 0 bases to trimming and J lost 9 bases; unmatched junction nucleotides: 4. In DNA, the CDR3 is TGTGCCACCAGCAGAGATGGGGGGACAGGGGGTTCACCCCTCCACTTT. As protein: CATSRDGGTGGSPLHF.

The chain links TRBV7-9 to TRBJ1-1; 8 bases agree with TRBD1. CDR1 and CDR2 (germline): SEHNR, FQNEAQ (reference sequence). This CDR3 has 17 residues. Unmatched junction bases numbered 22, after V lost 11 bases and J lost 5 bases. DNA of the CDR3: TGTGCCTGGAGTCCGGACAGGGCTGGTGAAAACCTGACTGAAGCTTTCTTT. Its translation is CAWSPDRAGENLTEAFF.

The chain uses TRBV29-1 and TRBJ1-1, with 12 bases fitting TRBD1. The CDR3 sequence is 16 residues long. Germline V gene sequence: CDR1 SQVTM, CDR2 ANQGSEA. V dropped 3 bases and J dropped 1; count of bases not matched to a gene: 6. CDR3: CSVDGTGGLRNTEAFF. The CDR3 DNA follows: TGCAGCGTTGACGGGACAGGGGGCCTTCGGAACACTGAAGCTTTCTTT.

This clonotype showed up many times. This CDR3 is CASSPSTGDYGYTF. In nucleotides, the CDR3 is TGTGCCAGCAGCCCATCGACAGGGGACTATGGCTACACCTTC. This rearrangement joins TRBV9 to TRBJ1-2, with 8 bases fitting TRBD1. There are 14 residues in the CDR3. CDR1 is SGDLS, CDR2 YYNGEE, per germline. The V gene end was trimmed by 4 bases and the J gene end by 3 bases; junction bases not matched to a gene: 5.

The rearrangement joins TRBV18 to TRBJ1-1; D is unclear. V was pared by 4 bases and J by 5 bases, with 5 bases between. Germline CDR1 and CDR2: KGHSH and LQKENI. CDR3 length: 11 residues. The CDR3 nucleotides are TGTGCCAGCTCACGGTGGACTGAAGCTTTCTTT. It yields the protein CASSRWTEAFF.

The chain is built from TRBV5-1 and TRBJ2-7; 10 positions match TRBD2. CDR3 length: 16 amino acids. The germline CDR1 and CDR2 sequences are SGHRS and YFSETQ. The junction had 6 bases not matched to a gene; V was cut back by 3 bases and J by 0 bases. CDR3 bases: TGCGCCAGCAGCTCCCGGACTAGCGGAAGCTCCTACGAGCAGTACTTC. This sequence encodes CASSSRTSGSSYEQYF.

The gene calls are TRBV12-3 or TRBV12-4 and TRBJ1-2; the match to TRBD1 covers 10 bases. The CDR3 sequence is 15 residues long. J gave up 6 bases and V 6 bases, and 10 bases lay outside the gene matches. The CDR3: CASSSDPGTGDGYTF. The CDR3 DNA reads TGTGCCAGCAGCTCTGACCCCGGGACAGGGGATGGCTACACCTTC.

Notes on this clonotype: This may stem from a read error, because a much larger clone lies one nucleotide away. V usage is TRBV10-3 and J usage is TRBJ1-6; 7 bases align to TRBD1. Germline loops: CDR1 ENHRY, CDR2 SYGVKD. The CDR3 spans 15 residues. The chain's CDR3 is CASSYRQGHSSPLHF. The CDR3 DNA reads TGTGCCAGCAGTTACCGACAGGGACATAGTTCACCCCTCCACTTT.

This clonotype has more than one count but fewer than ten. This CDR3 is CASSIAGFYEQYF. Here the CDR3 DNA reads TGTGCCAGCAGTATAGCGGGATTCTACGAGCAGTACTTC. The V gene is TRBV27, the J gene TRBJ2-7, with TRBD2 matching over 8 bases. Germline lookup yields CDR1 MNHEY and CDR2 SMNVEV (reference sequence). With 5 bases clipped from V and 3 bases from J, the junction kept 3 bases outside the gene matches. The CDR3 length is 13 residues.

The V and J genes are TRBV7-6 and TRBJ2-3; D ambiguous. There are 13 residues in the CDR3. Per the germline V gene, CDR1 is SGHVS and CDR2 is FNYEAQ. Trimming took 4 bases from V and 4 from J, leaving 9 bases between them. DNA of the CDR3: TGTGCCAGCAGCTCAACAACCCCAGATACGCAGTATTTT. Protein product: CASSSTTPDTQYF.

A remark on this clonotype: Possible read error: a much larger clone is one base away. V gene TRBV19 combines with J gene TRBJ1-1, with D possibly matching TRBD1 (6 bases). The CDR3 spans 15 residues. Between the trimmed V and J ends, which lost 5 bases and 6 bases, there was a span of 19 bases. The germline CDR1 and CDR2 sequences are LNHDA and SQIVND (reference sequence). This CDR3 is CASSSRGAAVPEAFF. CDR3 sequence (DNA): TGTGCCAGTAGTTCGAGGGGGGCAGCGGTCCCTGAAGCTTTCTTT. The variable domain in full, completed from reference TRBV19 and TRBJ1-1, reads DGGITQSPKYLFRKEGQNVTLSCEQNLNHDAMYWYRQDPGQGLRLIYYSQIVNDFQKGDIAEGYSVSREKKESFPLTVTSAQKNPTAFYLCASSSRGAAVPEAFFGQGTRLTVV.

This clonotype appeared a few times. CDR3 sequence (DNA): TGCGCCAGCAGCTGGAGACTAGCGGGAGGGCCTTCCCCAGGGAACGAGCAGTACTTC. Protein: CASSWRLAGGPSPGNEQYF. The chain carries TRBV5-1 and TRBJ2-7; 14 positions match TRBD2. CDR3 size: 19 residues. Germline-derived CDR1 and CDR2 are SGHRS and YFSETQ. The trim removed 3 bases at V and 5 bases at J, leaving 16 bases unmatched.

V gene TRBV5-8 combines with J gene TRBJ1-1; maybe TRBD1 (6 bases). The CDR3 has 17 amino acids. V was trimmed by 0 bases and J by 0 bases, leaving 15 bases between them. CDR1 is SGHTS and CDR2 is YDEGEE in the germline V gene. The CDR3 coding sequence is TGTGCCAGCAGCTTGGGTCGTGGACAGTCTATGAACACTGAAGCTTTCTTT. As protein: CASSLGRGQSMNTEAFF. Full variable domain (outside the CDR3, taken from reference TRBV5-8 and TRBJ1-1): EAGVTQSPTHLIKTRGQQATLRCSPISGHTSVYWYQQALGLGLQFLLWYDEGEERNRGNFPPRFSGRQFPNYSSELNVNALELEDSALYLCASSLGRGQSMNTEAFFGQGTRLTVV.

The rearrangement joins TRBV7-9 to TRBJ2-7; 7 nucleotides align to TRBD2. V was pared by 4 bases and J by 5 bases, with 5 bases of the junction left unmatched. There are 13 residues in the CDR3. Germline V gives CDR1 SEHNR, CDR2 FQNEAQ (reference sequence). CDR3 in amino acids: CASSSQRGDEQYF. The CDR3 DNA reads TGTGCCAGCAGCTCCCAACGGGGGGACGAGCAGTACTTC.

CDR3 DNA: TGCAGTGCCCAGACCGGCTGGCGAGAGACCCAGTACTTC. Translating gives CSAQTGWRETQYF. The chain recombines TRBV20-1 with TRBJ2-5, with D unclear. V lost 6 bases and J 4 bases, leaving 15 bases between the germline ends. Germline loops: CDR1 DFQATT, CDR2 SNEGSKA (reference sequence). CDR3 length: 13 amino acids.

The chain has TRBV10-3 and TRBJ1-1, with D possibly being TRBD1 (6 bases). This CDR3 has 15 residues. Germline CDR1 reads ENHRY; CDR2 reads SYGVKD. The V end was cut by 6 bases, the J end by 5 bases, with 19 bases between. This chain's CDR3 is CAISSWNRVGTEAFF. CDR3 DNA: TGTGCCATCAGCTCATGGAACAGGGTGGGGACTGAAGCTTTCTTT.

A remark on this clonotype: At one end the junction does not follow the germline gene, possibly because of a read error. The chain uses TRBV20-1 and TRBJ2-2; D is possibly TRBD2 (5 bases). Looked up from germline, CDR1 is DFQATT and CDR2 is SNEGSKA (reference sequence). CDR3 length equals 11 residues. CDR3 DNA sequence: TGCAGTGCTGGAGCGCTCGGGGAGCTGTCTTTT. Residues: CSAGALGELSF.

This chain connects TRBV12-3 or TRBV12-4 to TRBJ2-7, with D perhaps matching TRBD1 or TRBD2 (5 bases each). This CDR3 comprises 14 residues. V lost 2 bases to trimming and J lost 4 bases, with 12 bases between them. CDR3 bases: TGTGCCAGCAGTTTAACGGGGACGTGGTACGAGCAGTACTTC. Protein product: CASSLTGTWYEQYF.